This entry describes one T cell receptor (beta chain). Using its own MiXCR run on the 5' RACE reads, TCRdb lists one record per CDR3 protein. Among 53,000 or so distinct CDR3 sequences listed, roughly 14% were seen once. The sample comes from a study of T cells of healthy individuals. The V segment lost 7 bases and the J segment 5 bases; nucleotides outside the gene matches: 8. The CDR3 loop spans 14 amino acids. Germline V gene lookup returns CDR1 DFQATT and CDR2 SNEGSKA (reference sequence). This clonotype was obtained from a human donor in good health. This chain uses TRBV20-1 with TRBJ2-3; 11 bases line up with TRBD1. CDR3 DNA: TGCAGTGAAAGCGGGACAGGGGGTGGAGATACGCAGTATTTT. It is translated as CSESGTGGGDTQYF.